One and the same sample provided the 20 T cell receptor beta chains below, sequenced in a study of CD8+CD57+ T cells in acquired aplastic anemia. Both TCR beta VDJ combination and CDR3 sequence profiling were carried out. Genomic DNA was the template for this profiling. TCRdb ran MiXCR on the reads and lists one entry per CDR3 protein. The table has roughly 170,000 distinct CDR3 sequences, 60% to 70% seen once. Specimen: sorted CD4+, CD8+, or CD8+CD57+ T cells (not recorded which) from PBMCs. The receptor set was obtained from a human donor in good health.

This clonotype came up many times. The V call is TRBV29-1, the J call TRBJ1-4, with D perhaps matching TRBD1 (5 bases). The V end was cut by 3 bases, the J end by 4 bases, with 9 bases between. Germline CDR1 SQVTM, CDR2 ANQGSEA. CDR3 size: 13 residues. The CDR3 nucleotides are TGCAGCGTTGAGACAGATGTTAATGAAAAACTGTTTTTT. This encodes CSVETDVNEKLFF.

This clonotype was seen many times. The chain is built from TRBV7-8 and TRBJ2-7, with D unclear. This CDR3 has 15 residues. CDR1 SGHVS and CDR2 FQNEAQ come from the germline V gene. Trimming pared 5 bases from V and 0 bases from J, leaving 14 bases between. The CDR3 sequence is CASSPSYAGSYEQYF. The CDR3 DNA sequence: TGTGCCAGCAGCCCGAGCTACGCCGGCTCCTACGAGCAGTACTTC.

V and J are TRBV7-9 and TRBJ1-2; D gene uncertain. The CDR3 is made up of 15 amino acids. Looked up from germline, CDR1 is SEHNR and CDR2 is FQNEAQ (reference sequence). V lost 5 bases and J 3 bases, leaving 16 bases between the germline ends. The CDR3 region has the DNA TGTGCCAGCAGCCCGGGCCAAGGGATTGACTATGGCTACACCTTC. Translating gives CASSPGQGIDYGYTF. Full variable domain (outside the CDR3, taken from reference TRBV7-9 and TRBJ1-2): DTGVSQNPRHKITKRGQNVTFRCDPISEHNRLYWYRQTLGQGPEFLTYFQNEAQLEKSRLLSDRFSAERPKGSFSTLEIQRTEQGDSAMYLCASSPGQGIDYGYTFGSGTRLTVV.

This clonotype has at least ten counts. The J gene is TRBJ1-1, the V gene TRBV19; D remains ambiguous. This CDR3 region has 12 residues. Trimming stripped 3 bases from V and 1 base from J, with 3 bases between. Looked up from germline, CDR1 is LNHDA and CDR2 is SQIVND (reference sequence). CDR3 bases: TGTGCCAGTAGTATGGGGAACACTGAAGCTTTCTTT. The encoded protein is CASSMGNTEAFF.

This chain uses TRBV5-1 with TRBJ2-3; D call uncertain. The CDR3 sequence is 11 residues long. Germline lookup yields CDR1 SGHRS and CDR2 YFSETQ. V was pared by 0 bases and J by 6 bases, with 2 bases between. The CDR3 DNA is TGCGCCAGCAGCTTGGAGGATACGCAGTATTTT. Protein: CASSLEDTQYF.

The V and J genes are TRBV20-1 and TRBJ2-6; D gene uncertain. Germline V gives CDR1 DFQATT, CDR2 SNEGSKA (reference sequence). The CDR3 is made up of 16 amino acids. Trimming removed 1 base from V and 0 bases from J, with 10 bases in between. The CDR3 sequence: CSARVLTASGANVLTF. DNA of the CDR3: TGCAGTGCTAGAGTCCTCACGGCCTCTGGGGCCAACGTCCTGACTTTC.

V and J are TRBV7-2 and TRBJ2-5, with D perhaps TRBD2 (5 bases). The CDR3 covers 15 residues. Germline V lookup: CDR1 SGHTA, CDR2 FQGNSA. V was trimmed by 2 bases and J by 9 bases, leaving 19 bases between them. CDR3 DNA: TGTGCCAGCAGCTTATACAGCGGCGGAGAGTCGTCCCAGTACTTC. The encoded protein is CASSLYSGGESSQYF.

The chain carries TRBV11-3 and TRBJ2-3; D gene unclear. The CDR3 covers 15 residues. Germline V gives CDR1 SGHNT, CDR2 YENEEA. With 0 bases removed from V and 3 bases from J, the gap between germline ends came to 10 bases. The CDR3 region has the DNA TGTGCCAGCAGCTTAGAAGGGAACCCGACAGATACGCAGTATTTT. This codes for CASSLEGNPTDTQYF.

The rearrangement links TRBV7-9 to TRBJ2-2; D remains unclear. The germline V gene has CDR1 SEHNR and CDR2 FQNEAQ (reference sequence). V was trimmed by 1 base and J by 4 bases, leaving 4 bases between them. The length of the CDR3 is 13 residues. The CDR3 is CASSLDSTGELFF. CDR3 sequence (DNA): TGTGCCAGCAGCTTAGACAGCACCGGGGAGCTGTTTTTT.

The CDR3 protein is CAINSQRGSTDTQYF. CDR3 DNA: TGTGCCATCAACTCCCAGCGGGGTTCCACAGATACGCAGTATTTT. The V and J genes are TRBV10-3 and TRBJ2-3; 7 nucleotides align to TRBD2. The V segment lost 7 bases and the J segment 2 bases; nucleotides outside the gene matches: 9. Germline CDR1 reads ENHRY; CDR2 reads SYGVKD. The CDR3 runs 15 residues.

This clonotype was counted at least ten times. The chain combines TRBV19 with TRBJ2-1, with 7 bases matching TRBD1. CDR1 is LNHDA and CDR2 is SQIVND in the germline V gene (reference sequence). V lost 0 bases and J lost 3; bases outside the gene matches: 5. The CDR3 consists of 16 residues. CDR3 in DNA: TGTGCCAGTAGTATAGATCACAGGGGTCACTACAATGAGCAGTTCTTC. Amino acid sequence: CASSIDHRGHYNEQFF.

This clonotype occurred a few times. The CDR3 sequence: CASSTYSSGANVLTF. The CDR3 DNA reads TGTGCCAGCAGCACTTACAGTTCTGGGGCCAACGTCCTGACTTTC. The chain is built from TRBV11-3 and TRBJ2-6; no definite D call. The CDR3 totals 15 residues. The V gene lost 5 bases and the J gene lost 1 base, with 9 bases spanning the gap. Germline CDR1 and CDR2: SGHNT and YENEEA.

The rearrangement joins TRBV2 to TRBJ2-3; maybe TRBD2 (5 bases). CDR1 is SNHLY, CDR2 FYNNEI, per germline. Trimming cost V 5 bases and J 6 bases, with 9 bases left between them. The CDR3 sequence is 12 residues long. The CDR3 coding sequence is TGTGCCAGCAGTAAGGACTCCGATACGCAGTATTTT. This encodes CASSKDSDTQYF.

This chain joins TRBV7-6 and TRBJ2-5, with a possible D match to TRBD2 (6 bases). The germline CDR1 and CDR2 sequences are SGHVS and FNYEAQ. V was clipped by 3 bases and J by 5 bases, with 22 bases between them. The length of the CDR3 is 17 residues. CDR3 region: CASSFRSGGASEETQYF. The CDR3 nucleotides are TGTGCCAGCAGCTTTAGATCTGGCGGGGCGTCAGAGGAGACCCAGTACTTC.

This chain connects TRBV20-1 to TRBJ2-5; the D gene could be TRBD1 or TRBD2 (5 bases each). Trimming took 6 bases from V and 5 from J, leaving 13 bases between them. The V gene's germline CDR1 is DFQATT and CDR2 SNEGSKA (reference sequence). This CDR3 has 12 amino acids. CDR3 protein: CSANTWGETQYF. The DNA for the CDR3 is TGCAGTGCAAACACTTGGGGGGAGACCCAGTACTTC.

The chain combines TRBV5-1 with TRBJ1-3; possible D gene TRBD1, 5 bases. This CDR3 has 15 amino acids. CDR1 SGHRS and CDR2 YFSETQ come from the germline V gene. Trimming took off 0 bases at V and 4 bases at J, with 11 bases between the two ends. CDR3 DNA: TGCGCCAGCAGCTTGGGACAGCCCAGGGGAAACACCATATATTTT. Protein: CASSLGQPRGNTIYF.

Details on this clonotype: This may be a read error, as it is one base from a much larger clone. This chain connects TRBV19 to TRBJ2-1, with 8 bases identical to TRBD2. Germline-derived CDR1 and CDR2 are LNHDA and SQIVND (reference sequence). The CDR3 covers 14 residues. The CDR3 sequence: CVSSPGRDLGEQFF. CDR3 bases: TGTGTCAGTAGTCCCGGGAGGGATCTGGGTGAGCAGTTCTTC.

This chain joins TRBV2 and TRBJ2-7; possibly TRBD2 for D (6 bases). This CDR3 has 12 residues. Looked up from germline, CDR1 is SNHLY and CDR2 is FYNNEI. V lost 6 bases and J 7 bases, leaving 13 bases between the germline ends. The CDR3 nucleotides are TGTGCCAGCAGGGGGCAACGGGGGGAGCAGTACTTC. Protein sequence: CASRGQRGEQYF.

The DNA of the CDR3 is TGTGCCAGCAGCAATCTAGCGGAGGGCACAGATACGCAGTATTTT. The encoded protein is CASSNLAEGTDTQYF. This chain links TRBV7-6 with TRBJ2-3; 7 bases match TRBD2. Trimming at V came to 5 bases and at J to 1 base, leaving 6 bases not matched to a gene. The V gene's germline CDR1 is SGHVS and CDR2 FNYEAQ. This CDR3 spans 15 amino acids. Using reference TRBV7-6 and TRBJ2-3 for the parts outside the CDR3, the full variable domain is GAGVSQSPRYKVTKRGQDVALRCDPISGHVSLYWYRQALGQGPEFLTYFNYEAQQDKSGLPNDRFSAERPEGSISTLTIQRTEQRDSAMYRCASSNLAEGTDTQYFGPGTRLTVL.

The CDR3 DNA is TGTGCCAGCAGCCTCGGGGGGGCGGGAGAGACCCAGTACTTC. It codes for CASSLGGAGETQYF. The gene calls are TRBV7-8 and TRBJ2-5, with 8 bases that match TRBD2. Per germline, CDR1 SGHVS and CDR2 FQNEAQ. V was pared by 5 bases and J by 4 bases, with 6 bases of the junction left unmatched. The CDR3 covers 14 residues.